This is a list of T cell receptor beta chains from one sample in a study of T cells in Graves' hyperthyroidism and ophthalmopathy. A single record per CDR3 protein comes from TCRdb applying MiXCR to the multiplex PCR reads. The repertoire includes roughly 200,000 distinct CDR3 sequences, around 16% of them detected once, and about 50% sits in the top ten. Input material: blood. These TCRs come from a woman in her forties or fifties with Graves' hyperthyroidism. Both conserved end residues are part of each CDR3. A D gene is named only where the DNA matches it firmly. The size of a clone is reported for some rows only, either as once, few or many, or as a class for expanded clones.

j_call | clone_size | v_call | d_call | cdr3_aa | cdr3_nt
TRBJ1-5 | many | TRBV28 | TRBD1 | CASLPDRVSQPQHF | TGTGCCAGCCTGCCGGACAGGGTTTCTCAGCCCCAGCATTTT
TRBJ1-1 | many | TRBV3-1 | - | CASSQDQSRAKAFF | TGTGCCAGCAGCCAAGATCAATCCAGGGCCAAAGCTTTCTTT
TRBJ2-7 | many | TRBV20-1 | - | CSANDRMYEQYF | TGCAGTGCTAACGACAGAATGTACGAGCAGTACTTC
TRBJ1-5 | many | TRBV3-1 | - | CASSRGDKGQPQHF | TGTGCCAGCAGCCGAGGGGACAAGGGGCAGCCCCAGCATTTT
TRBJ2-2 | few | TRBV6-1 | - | CASHSGVGELFF | TGTGCCAGTCACTCGGGGGTCGGGGAGCTGTTTTTT
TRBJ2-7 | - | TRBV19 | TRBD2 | CATTPGLEPYEQYF | TGTGCCACTACTCCGGGACTAGAGCCCTACGAGCAGTACTTC
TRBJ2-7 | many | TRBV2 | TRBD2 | CASSAPVSGSLTYEQYF | TGTGCCAGCAGTGCCCCGGTTAGCGGGAGCCTCACCTACGAGCAGTACTTC
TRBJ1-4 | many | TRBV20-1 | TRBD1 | CSARDRGFINEKLFF | TGCAGTGCTAGGGACAGGGGGTTCATTAATGAAAAACTGTTTTTT
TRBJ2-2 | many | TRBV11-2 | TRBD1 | CASSLGDRGRPGELFF | TGTGCCAGCAGCTTAGGAGACAGGGGGCGCCCCGGGGAGCTGTTTTTT
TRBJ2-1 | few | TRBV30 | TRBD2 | CAWSVISGAYNEQFF | TGTGCCTGGAGTGTGATTAGCGGGGCCTACAATGAGCAGTTCTTC
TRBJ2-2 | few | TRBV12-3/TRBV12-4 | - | CAIKHFEEVTGELFF | TGTGCCATCAAGCATTTTGAGGAAGTCACCGGGGAGCTGTTTTTT
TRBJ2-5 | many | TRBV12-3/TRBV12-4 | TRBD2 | CASSLMGGETQYF | TGTGCCAGCAGTTTGATGGGAGGGGAGACCCAGTACTTC
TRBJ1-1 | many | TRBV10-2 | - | CASSELLYGSGVREMDTEAFF | TGCGCCAGCAGTGAGTTGTTGTATGGATCGGGGGTAAGGGAGATGGACACTGAAGCTTTCTTT
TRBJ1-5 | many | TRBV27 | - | CASSPRNQPQHF | TGTGCCAGCAGTCCCCGCAATCAGCCCCAGCATTTT
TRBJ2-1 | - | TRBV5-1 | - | CASTFLASPGYEQFF | TGCGCCAGCACCTTCTTGGCATCCCCGGGCTATGAGCAGTTCTTC
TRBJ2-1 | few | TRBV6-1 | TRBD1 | CASTPDRVRDNEQFF | TGTGCCAGCACCCCGGACAGGGTCCGTGACAATGAGCAGTTCTTC
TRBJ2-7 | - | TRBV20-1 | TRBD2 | CSQRAGASGHNSYEQYF | TGCAGCCAAAGAGCCGGGGCTAGCGGGCATAATTCCTACGAGCAGTACTTC
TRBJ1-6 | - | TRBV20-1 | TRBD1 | CSARQGAYSPLHF | TGCAGTGCTAGACAGGGGGCGTATTCACCCCTCCACTTT
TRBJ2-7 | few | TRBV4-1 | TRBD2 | CASSQVAGLSGYEQYF | TGCGCCAGCAGCCAGGTAGCGGGATTATCGGGCTACGAGCAGTACTTC
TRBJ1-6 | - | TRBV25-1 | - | CASSEWGGGSPLHF | TGTGCCAGCAGTGAATGGGGAGGGGGGTCACCCCTCCACTTT
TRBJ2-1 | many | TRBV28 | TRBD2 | CASKSGNSYNEQFF | TGTGCCAGCAAAAGCGGGAACTCCTACAATGAGCAGTTCTTC
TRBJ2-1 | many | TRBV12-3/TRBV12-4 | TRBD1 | CASSLAGQGGNEQFF | TGTGCCAGCAGTCTCGCGGGACAGGGGGGTAATGAGCAGTTCTTC
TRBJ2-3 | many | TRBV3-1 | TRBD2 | CASSRHSLAGVKDTQYF | TGTGCCAGCAGCCGTCACTCACTAGCGGGAGTGAAAGATACGCAGTATTTT
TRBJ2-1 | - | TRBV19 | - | CASSILAALSYNEQFF | TGTGCCAGTAGTATTTTAGCGGCCCTCTCCTACAATGAGCAGTTCTTC
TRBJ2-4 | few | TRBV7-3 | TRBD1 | CASSPGGQGKNIQYF | TGTGCCAGCAGCCCCGGAGGACAGGGGAAAAACATTCAGTACTTC
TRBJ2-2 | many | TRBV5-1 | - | CASSLFGPNTGELFF | TGCGCCAGCAGCTTATTTGGTCCAAACACCGGGGAGCTGTTTTTT
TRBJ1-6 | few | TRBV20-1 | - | CSARNLRQRNSPLHF | TGCAGTGCTAGAAACCTAAGGCAACGGAATTCACCCCTCCACTTT
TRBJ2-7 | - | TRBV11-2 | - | CASSPRRGSDYEQYF | TGTGCCAGCAGCCCCCGTCGTGGTAGCGACTACGAGCAGTACTTC
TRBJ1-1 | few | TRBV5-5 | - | CASSSQGIEAFF | TGTGCCAGCAGCTCACAGGGTATTGAAGCTTTCTTT
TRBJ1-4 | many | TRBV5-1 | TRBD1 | CASSLESQGQLVGDANEKLFF | TGCGCCAGCAGCTTGGAGTCACAGGGACAGCTCGTCGGAGATGCAAATGAAAAACTGTTTTTT
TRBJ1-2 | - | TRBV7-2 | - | CASSLGFYSPTGGYTF | TGTGCCAGCAGCTTAGGGTTCTACAGTCCCACAGGGGGCTACACCTTC
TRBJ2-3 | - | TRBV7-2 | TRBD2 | CASSLGTSGSKTDTQYF | TGTGCCAGCAGCCTTGGGACTAGCGGGAGTAAAACAGATACGCAGTATTTT
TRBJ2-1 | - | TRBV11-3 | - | CASSFQFAGLDEQFF | TGTGCCAGCAGCTTCCAGTTTGCGGGATTGGATGAGCAGTTCTTC
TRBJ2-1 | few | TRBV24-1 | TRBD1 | CATSVGTVLFGNEQFF | TGTGCCACCAGTGTTGGGACAGTACTTTTTGGGAATGAGCAGTTCTTC
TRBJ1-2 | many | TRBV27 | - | CASSYRQGVHGYTF | TGTGCCAGCAGTTACCGACAAGGGGTGCATGGCTACACCTTC
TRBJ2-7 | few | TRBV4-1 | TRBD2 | CASSHLGLAGGKSYEQYF | TGCGCCAGCAGCCACTTAGGGCTAGCGGGAGGAAAGTCCTACGAGCAGTACTTC
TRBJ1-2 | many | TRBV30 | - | CAWSPDSWGYTF | TGTGCCTGGAGTCCCGACAGTTGGGGCTACACCTTC
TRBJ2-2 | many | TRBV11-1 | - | CASTLTRGGGELFF | TGTGCCAGCACCCTCACCCGGGGCGGCGGGGAGCTGTTTTTT